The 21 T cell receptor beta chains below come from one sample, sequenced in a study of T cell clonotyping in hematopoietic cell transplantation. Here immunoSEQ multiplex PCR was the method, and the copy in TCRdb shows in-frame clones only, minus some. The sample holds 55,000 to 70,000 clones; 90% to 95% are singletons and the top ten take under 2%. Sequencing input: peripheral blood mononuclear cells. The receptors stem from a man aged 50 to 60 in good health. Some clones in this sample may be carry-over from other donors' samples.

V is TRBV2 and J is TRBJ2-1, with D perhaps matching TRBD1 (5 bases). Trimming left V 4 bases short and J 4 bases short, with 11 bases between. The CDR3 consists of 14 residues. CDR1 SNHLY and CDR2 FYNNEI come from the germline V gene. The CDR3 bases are TGTGCCAGCAGTGTTTACAGGCTTTACAATGAGCAGTTCTTC. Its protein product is CASSVYRLYNEQFF.

CDR3 sequence (DNA): TGTGCCAGCAGCTTATTGGCAGGGGATACGGGCGAGCAGTACTTC. Translating gives CASSLLAGDTGEQYF. This sequence joins TRBV7-8 and TRBJ2-7, with D perhaps matching TRBD1 (6 bases). The CDR3 is 15 residues long. V lost 2 bases to trimming and J lost 6 bases, with 17 bases between them. The germline V gene has CDR1 SGHVS and CDR2 FQNEAQ.

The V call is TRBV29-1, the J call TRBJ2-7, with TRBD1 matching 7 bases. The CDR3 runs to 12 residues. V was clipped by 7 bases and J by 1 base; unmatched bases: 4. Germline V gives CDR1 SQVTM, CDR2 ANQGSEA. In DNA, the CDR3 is TGCAGCGCGCGACAGGGATCCTACGAGCAGTACTTC. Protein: CSARQGSYEQYF.

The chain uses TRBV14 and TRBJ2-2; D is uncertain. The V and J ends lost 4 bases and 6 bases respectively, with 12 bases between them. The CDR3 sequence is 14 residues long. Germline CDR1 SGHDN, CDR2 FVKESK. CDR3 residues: CASSRESMAGELFF. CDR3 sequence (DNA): TGTGCCAGCAGCCGCGAATCTATGGCCGGGGAGCTGTTTTTT.

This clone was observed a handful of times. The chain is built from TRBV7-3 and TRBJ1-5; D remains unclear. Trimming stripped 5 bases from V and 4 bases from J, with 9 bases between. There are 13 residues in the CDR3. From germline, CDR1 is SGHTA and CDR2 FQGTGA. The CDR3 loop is CASSAGRNQPQHF. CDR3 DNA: TGTGCCAGCAGCGCCGGAAGGAATCAGCCCCAGCATTTT. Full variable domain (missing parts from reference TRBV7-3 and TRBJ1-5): GAGVSQTPSNKVTEKGKYVELRCDPISGHTALYWYRQSLGQGPEFLIYFQGTGAADDSGLPNDRFFAVRPEGSVSTLKIQRTERGDSAVYLCASSAGRNQPQHFGDGTRLSIL.

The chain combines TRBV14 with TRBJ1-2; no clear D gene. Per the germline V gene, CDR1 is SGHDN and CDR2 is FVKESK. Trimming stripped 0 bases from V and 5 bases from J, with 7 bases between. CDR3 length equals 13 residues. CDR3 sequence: CASSQDISYGYTF. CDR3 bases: TGTGCCAGCAGCCAAGATATCAGTTATGGCTACACCTTC. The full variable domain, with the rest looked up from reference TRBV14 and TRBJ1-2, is EAGVTQFPSHSVIEKGQTVTLRCDPISGHDNLYWYRRVMGKEIKFLLHFVKESKQDESGMPNNRFLAERTGGTYSTLKVQPAELEDSGVYFCASSQDISYGYTFGSGTRLTVV.

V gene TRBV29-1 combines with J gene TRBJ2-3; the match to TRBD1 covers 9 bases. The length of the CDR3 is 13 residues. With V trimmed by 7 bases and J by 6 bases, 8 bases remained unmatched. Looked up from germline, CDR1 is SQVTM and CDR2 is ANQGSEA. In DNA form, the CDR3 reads TGCAGCGCTAGGGACAGGGTGCTGGATACGCAGTATTTT. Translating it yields CSARDRVLDTQYF.

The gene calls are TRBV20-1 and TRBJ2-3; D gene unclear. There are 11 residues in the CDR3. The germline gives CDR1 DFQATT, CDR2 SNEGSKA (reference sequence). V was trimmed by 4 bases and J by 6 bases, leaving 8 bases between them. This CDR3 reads CSAMRRDTQYF. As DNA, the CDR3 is TGCAGTGCTATGCGGCGGGATACGCAGTATTTT.

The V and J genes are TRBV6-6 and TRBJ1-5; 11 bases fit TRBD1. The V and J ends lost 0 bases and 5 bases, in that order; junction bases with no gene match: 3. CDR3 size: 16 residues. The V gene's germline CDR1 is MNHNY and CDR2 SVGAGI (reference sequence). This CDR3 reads CASSYSMGQGDQPQHF. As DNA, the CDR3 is TGTGCCAGCAGTTACTCCATGGGACAGGGGGATCAGCCCCAGCATTTT.

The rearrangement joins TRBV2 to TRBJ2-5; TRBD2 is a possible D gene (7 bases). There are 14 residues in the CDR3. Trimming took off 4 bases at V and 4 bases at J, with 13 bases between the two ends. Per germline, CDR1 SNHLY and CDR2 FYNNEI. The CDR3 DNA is TGTGCCAGCAGTGGGACTAGGGGGTCAGAGACCCAGTACTTC. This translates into CASSGTRGSETQYF.

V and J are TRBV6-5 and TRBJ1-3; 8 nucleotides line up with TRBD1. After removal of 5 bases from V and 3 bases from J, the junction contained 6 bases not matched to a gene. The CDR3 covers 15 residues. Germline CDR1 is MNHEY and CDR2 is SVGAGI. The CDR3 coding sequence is TGTGCCAGCAGTCGCACAGGGGGAGGTGGAAACACCATATATTTT. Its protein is CASSRTGGGGNTIYF.

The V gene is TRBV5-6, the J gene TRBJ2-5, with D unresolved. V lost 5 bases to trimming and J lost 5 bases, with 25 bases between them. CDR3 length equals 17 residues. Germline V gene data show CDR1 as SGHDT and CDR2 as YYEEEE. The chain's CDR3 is CASSGAGPTRREETQYF. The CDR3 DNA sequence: TGTGCCAGCAGTGGAGCAGGCCCTACCCGAAGAGAGGAGACCCAGTACTTC. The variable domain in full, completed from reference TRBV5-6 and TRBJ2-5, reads DAGVTQSPTHLIKTRGQQVTLRCSPKSGHDTVSWYQQALGQGPQFIFQYYEEEERQRGNFPDRFSGHQFPNYSSELNVNALLLGDSALYLCASSGAGPTRREETQYFGPGTRLLVL.

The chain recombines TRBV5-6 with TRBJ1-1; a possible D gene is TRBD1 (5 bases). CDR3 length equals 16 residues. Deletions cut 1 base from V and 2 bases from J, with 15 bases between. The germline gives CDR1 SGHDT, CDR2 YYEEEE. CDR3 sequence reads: CASSLLSQGLNTEAFF. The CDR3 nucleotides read TGTGCCAGCAGCTTGTTATCGCAGGGACTTAACACTGAAGCTTTCTTT.

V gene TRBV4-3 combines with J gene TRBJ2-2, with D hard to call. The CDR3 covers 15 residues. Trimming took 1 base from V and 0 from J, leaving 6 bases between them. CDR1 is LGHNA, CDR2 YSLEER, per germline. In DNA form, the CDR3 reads TGCGCCAGCAGCCAAGGATTATCGAACACCGGGGAGCTGTTTTTT. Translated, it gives CASSQGLSNTGELFF.

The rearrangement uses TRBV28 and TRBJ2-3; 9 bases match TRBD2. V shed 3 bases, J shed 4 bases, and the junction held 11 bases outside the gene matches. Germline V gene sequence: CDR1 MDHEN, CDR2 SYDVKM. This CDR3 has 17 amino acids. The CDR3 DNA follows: TGTGCCAGCAGTTTTCTCCGTCTGGGCGGGGGGGCAGATACGCAGTATTTT. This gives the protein CASSFLRLGGGADTQYF. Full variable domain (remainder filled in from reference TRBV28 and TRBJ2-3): DVKVTQSSRYLVKRTGEKVFLECVQDMDHENMFWYRQDPGLGLRLIYFSYDVKMKEKGDIPEGYSVSREKKERFSLILESASTNQTSMYLCASSFLRLGGGADTQYFGPGTRLTVL.

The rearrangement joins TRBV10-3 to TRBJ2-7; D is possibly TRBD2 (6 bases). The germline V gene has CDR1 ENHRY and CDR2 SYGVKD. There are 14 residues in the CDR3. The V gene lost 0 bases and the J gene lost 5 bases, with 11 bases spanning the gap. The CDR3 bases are TGTGCCATCAGTGAGTCTGCGGGAAGCGACGAGCAGTACTTC. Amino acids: CAISESAGSDEQYF.

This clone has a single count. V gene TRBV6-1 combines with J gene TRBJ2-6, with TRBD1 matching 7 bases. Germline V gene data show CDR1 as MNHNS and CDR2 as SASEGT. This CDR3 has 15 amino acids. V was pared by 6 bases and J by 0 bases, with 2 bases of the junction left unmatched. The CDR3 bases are TGTGCCAGCAGGACAGGGCACTCTGGGGCCAACGTCCTGACTTTC. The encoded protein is CASRTGHSGANVLTF.

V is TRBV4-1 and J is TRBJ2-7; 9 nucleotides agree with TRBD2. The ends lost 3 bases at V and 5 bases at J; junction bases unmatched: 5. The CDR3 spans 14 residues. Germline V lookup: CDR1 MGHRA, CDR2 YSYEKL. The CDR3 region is CASSHPGLANEQYF. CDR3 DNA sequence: TGCGCCAGCAGCCACCCCGGACTAGCGAACGAGCAGTACTTC.

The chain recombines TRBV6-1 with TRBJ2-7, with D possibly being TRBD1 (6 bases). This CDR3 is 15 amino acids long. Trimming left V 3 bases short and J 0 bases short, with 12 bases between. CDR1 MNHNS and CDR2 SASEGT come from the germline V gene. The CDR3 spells CASSDWGRSSYEQYF. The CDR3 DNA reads TGTGCCAGCAGTGACTGGGGGCGTAGCTCCTACGAGCAGTACTTC.

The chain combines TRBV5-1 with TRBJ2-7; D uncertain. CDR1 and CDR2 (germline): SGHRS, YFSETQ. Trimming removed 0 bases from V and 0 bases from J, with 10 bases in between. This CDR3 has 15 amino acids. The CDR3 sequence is CASSLEPSSSYEQYF. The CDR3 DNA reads TGCGCCAGCAGCTTGGAACCGTCTTCCTCCTACGAGCAGTACTTC.

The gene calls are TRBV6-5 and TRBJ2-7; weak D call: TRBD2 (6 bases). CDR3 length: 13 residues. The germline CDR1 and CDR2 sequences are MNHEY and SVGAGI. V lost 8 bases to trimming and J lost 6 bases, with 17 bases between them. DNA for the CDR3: TGTGCCAGCCGGAGGGACTCCCCACTCGAGCAGTACTTC. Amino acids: CASRRDSPLEQYF.